This TCR beta chain was sequenced for a study of cytomegalovirus exposure and HLA in healthy donors. Remarks on this clone: Its antigen is unknown.

Vbeta (60) and Jbeta (13) primers were used in the PCR. TCRdb keeps only in-frame clones here, not all; method: immunoSEQ multiplex PCR. The data contain roughly 120,000 clones, 70% to 80% of them seen just once; the ten biggest clones take up about 1.9%. Nominally healthy donors were sampled, though unrecorded immune exposures were likely. Whole-study results and caveats: The majority of TCR sequences were rare, yet some public TCRs appeared in many donors. Trimming of TCR beta V- and J-genes showed a link, identified in a later analysis, to a missense DCLRE1C variant. For most subjects, TCR beta sequences were reported to predict HLA-A and HLA-B alleles with accuracy.

Germline CDR1 and CDR2: MGHDK and SYGVNS. This CDR3 region has 15 residues. V shed 6 bases, J shed 0 bases, and the junction held 5 bases outside the gene matches. This TCR derives from a man aged 45-65 years in good health and CMV-seronegative. This chain links TRBV25-1 with TRBJ1-3; 7 nucleotides line up with TRBD1. The sequencing sample was made of PBMCs. In DNA form, the CDR3 reads TGTGCCAGCAGGGGACAGCAACTCTCTGGAAACACCATATATTTT. Translation gives CASRGQQLSGNTIYF.